What follows are 25 T cell receptor beta chains derived from one specimen sequenced in a study of PD-1 blockade in classical Hodgkin lymphoma. Time point indicated: cycle 4 day 1 (C4D1), after 6 weeks of nivolumab. No patient escaped relapse after autologous stem cell transplantation, and brentuximab vedotin exposure varied. TCRdb's copy holds only in-frame clones and misses some; the assay was immunoSEQ multiplex PCR. The data contain nearly 50,000 clones, about 75% of them seen just once; the ten biggest clones take up approximately 12%. Sequences were derived from peripheral blood mononuclear cells (PBMCs), sampled before the fourth cycle of nivolumab. These receptors were obtained from a human donor with classical Hodgkin lymphoma.

The V and J genes are TRBV6-5 and TRBJ2-1; no clear D gene. Germline V gene lookup returns CDR1 MNHEY and CDR2 SVGAGI. Trimming removed 2 bases at V and 0 bases at J, with 8 bases between. This CDR3 has 15 residues. The CDR3 DNA sequence: TGTGCCAGCAGTTACCAACTAAGCTCCTACAATGAGCAGTTCTTC. This encodes CASSYQLSSYNEQFF.

V and J are TRBV19 and TRBJ2-7; no clear D gene. The germline CDR1 and CDR2 sequences are LNHDA and SQIVND (reference sequence). CDR3 length equals 10 residues. The V end lost 9 bases, the J end lost 4 bases, and 7 bases lay between the germline ends. In DNA form, the CDR3 reads TGTGCCAGGGGATTTTACGAGCAGTACTTC. It is translated as CARGFYEQYF.

The rearrangement joins TRBV18 to TRBJ1-3; D gene unclear. The length of the CDR3 is 17 residues. Per the germline V gene, CDR1 is KGHSH and CDR2 is LQKENI. The germline V and J ends were trimmed by 3 bases and 4 bases, with 19 bases remaining between them. CDR3 residues: CASSPGFLALTGNTIYF. Written as DNA, the CDR3 is TGTGCCAGCTCACCGGGGTTTTTGGCATTGACGGGAAACACCATATATTTT.

The V gene is TRBV5-4, the J gene TRBJ2-2; TRBD2 matches at 12 bases. Germline V gives CDR1 SGHNT, CDR2 YYREEE (reference sequence). The length of the CDR3 is 17 residues. Trimming took 4 bases from V and 4 from J; bases not matched to a gene: 8. CDR3 residues: CASSLGTSGSSTGELFF. CDR3 DNA sequence: TGTGCCAGCAGCCTAGGGACTAGCGGGTCTTCCACCGGGGAGCTGTTTTTT.

This clone appeared a few times. The J gene is TRBJ1-6, the V gene TRBV6-6; maybe TRBD1 (5 bases). Trimming removed 8 bases at V and 5 bases at J, with 16 bases between. From germline, CDR1 is MNHNY and CDR2 SVGAGI (reference sequence). This CDR3 is built from 15 residues. In DNA form, the CDR3 reads TGTGCCAGCGGTGGGCCAGGACAAGATAATTCACCCCTCCACTTT. This codes for CASGGPGQDNSPLHF.

The V and J genes are TRBV12-2 and TRBJ2-3; the table names TRBD1, a call not compared with the DNA. TRBV12-2 is deemed a pseudogene. This CDR3 spans 18 amino acids. CDR3 coding DNA: TGTGCAAGTCGCTTAGCTCACAGGGGGCGGGCGGGCACAGATACGCAGTATTTT. This codes for CASRLAHRGRAGTDTQYF.

The chain uses TRBV11-3 and TRBJ2-3; TRBD2 aligns across 8 bases. Germline V gene data show CDR1 as SGHNT and CDR2 as YENEEA. J gave up 2 bases and V 5 bases, and 15 bases lay outside the gene matches. This CDR3 has 18 residues. The CDR3 DNA is TGTGCCAGCAGCCATTTCCACCTCCTAGCGGGTATCACAGATACGCAGTATTTT. Translating it yields CASSHFHLLAGITDTQYF.

This chain joins TRBV9 and TRBJ2-1, with 8 bases identical to TRBD2. CDR1 is SGDLS, CDR2 YYNGEE, per germline. With 0 bases clipped from V and 8 bases from J, the junction kept 16 bases outside the gene matches. The CDR3 has 18 amino acids. CDR3 bases: TGTGCCAGCAGCGTAGAGTCGGCAATCGGGAGGGCTCGGGATGAGCAGTTCTTC. It yields the protein CASSVESAIGRARDEQFF.

V and J are TRBV2 and TRBJ2-7, with D tentatively TRBD1 or TRBD2 (5 bases each). The CDR3 consists of 14 residues. Germline V gives CDR1 SNHLY, CDR2 FYNNEI. Deletions cut 2 bases from V and 2 bases from J, with 10 bases between. CDR3 loop: CASSETRGAYEQYF. DNA of the CDR3: TGTGCCAGCAGTGAAACCAGAGGGGCCTACGAGCAGTACTTC.

The J gene is TRBJ2-1, the V gene TRBV9; TRBD2 agrees at 10 bases. The length of the CDR3 is 15 residues. The ends lost 4 bases at V and 5 bases at J; junction bases unmatched: 6. Per germline, CDR1 SGDLS and CDR2 YYNGEE. The CDR3 here is CASSYSGRADNEQFF. Here the CDR3 DNA reads TGTGCCAGCAGCTACAGCGGGAGGGCCGACAATGAGCAGTTCTTC.

This rearrangement joins TRBV18 to TRBJ2-6, with a possible D match to TRBD1 (6 bases). CDR1 and CDR2 (germline): KGHSH, LQKENI. This CDR3 has 19 amino acids. V lost 3 bases to trimming and J lost 2 bases, with 20 bases between them. CDR3 in amino acids: CASSPSLQGGLPGANVLTF. CDR3 DNA: TGTGCCAGCTCACCCAGCTTACAGGGTGGGCTGCCTGGGGCCAACGTCCTGACTTTC.

This chain links TRBV4-3 with TRBJ1-2; D gene unclear. The CDR3 covers 13 residues. V was pared by 2 bases and J by 4 bases, with 8 bases between. In germline, CDR1 is LGHNA, CDR2 YSLEER. The CDR3 DNA sequence: TGCGCCAGCAGCCAAACGGCGGGCTATGGCTACACCTTC. Amino acids: CASSQTAGYGYTF.

The chain joins TRBV7-2 to TRBJ1-2; 8 bases are shared with TRBD1. Germline CDR1 and CDR2: SGHTA and FQGNSA. The CDR3 runs to 13 residues. V shed 3 bases and J 7 bases; nucleotides not matched to a gene: 4. This CDR3 is CASSFGTGRGYTF. CDR3 sequence (DNA): TGTGCCAGCAGCTTTGGGACAGGTCGTGGCTACACCTTC.

The chain couples TRBV11-3 to TRBJ2-7; 13 bases map to TRBD2. Germline-derived CDR1 and CDR2 are SGHNT and YENEEA. CDR3 length equals 13 residues. Unmatched junction bases numbered 2, after V lost 5 bases and J lost 7 bases. CDR3 DNA sequence: TGTGCCAGCAGCCCGGGACTAGCGGGAGAGCAGTACTTC. Its protein product is CASSPGLAGEQYF. The full variable domain, with the rest looked up from reference TRBV11-3 and TRBJ2-7, is EAGVVQSPRYKIIEKKQPVAFWCNPISGHNTLYWYLQNLGQGPELLIRYENEEAVDDSQLPKDRFSAERLKGVDSTLKIQPAELGDSAVYLCASSPGLAGEQYFGPGTRLTVT.

This chain joins TRBV4-1 and TRBJ2-1, with TRBD2 matching over 11 bases. Germline trimming cut 8 bases from V and 6 bases from J; bases unmatched to any gene: 12. The CDR3 has 16 residues. The germline V gene has CDR1 MGHRA and CDR2 YSYEKL. The CDR3 DNA is TGCGCCAGCTCTGGACCCGGGACTAGCGGCGTCAATGAGCAGTTCTTC. Translated, it gives CASSGPGTSGVNEQFF.

This chain links TRBV6-6 with TRBJ2-1, with no clear D. The V gene's germline CDR1 is MNHNY and CDR2 SVGAGI (reference sequence). With 4 bases removed from V and 4 bases from J, the gap between germline ends came to 8 bases. The CDR3 length is 13 residues. In DNA, the CDR3 is TGTGCCAGCAGTTGGGAACTTTACAATGAGCAGTTCTTC. Its translation is CASSWELYNEQFF.

This clone appeared once. This chain's CDR3 is CASSLTTGSGDTQYF. CDR3 in DNA: TGCGCCAGCAGCTTGACTACAGGGTCTGGTGATACGCAGTATTTT. This chain uses TRBV5-1 with TRBJ2-3, with D possibly being TRBD1 (6 bases). CDR1 and CDR2 from the germline V gene are SGHRS and YFSETQ. V lost 1 base, J lost 6 bases, and 15 bases lay in between. CDR3 length: 15 residues.

J is TRBJ1-5 and V is TRBV18, with 8 positions matching TRBD1. Germline values: CDR1 KGHSH, CDR2 LQKENI. The junction had 6 bases not matched to a gene; V was cut back by 4 bases and J by 4 bases. The length of the CDR3 is 15 residues. The DNA for the CDR3 is TGTGCCAGCTCACTTCAGGGGGCATCGAATCAGCCCCAGCATTTT. This sequence encodes CASSLQGASNQPQHF.

This clone is labeled medium-sized. The identical CDR3 is also encoded by other nucleotide sequences in the sample. This rearrangement joins TRBV9 to TRBJ1-2, with D unclear. CDR1 SGDLS and CDR2 YYNGEE come from the germline V gene. The V end was cut by 0 bases, the J end by 3 bases, with 6 bases between. The CDR3 covers 13 residues. CDR3 residues: CASSVGGDYGYTF. The CDR3, as DNA: TGTGCCAGCAGCGTAGGCGGTGACTATGGCTACACCTTC.

The rearrangement uses TRBV5-6 and TRBJ2-1; TRBD2 agrees at 10 bases. Germline V CDR1 and CDR2: SGHDT, YYEEEE. The trim removed 4 bases at V and 9 bases at J, leaving 10 bases unmatched. This CDR3 contains 15 residues. The CDR3: CASSSSLAGAAEQFF. In nucleotides, the CDR3 is TGTGCCAGCAGCAGCAGCCTAGCGGGAGCCGCTGAGCAGTTCTTC.

V usage is TRBV11-3 and J usage is TRBJ2-3, with 7 bases identical to TRBD2. The V and J ends lost 3 bases and 3 bases, in that order; junction bases with no gene match: 6. The CDR3 runs to 15 residues. Germline CDR1 reads SGHNT; CDR2 reads YENEEA. The CDR3 DNA reads as TGTGCCAGCAGCTTTGGCGGGAGAAGGACAGATACGCAGTATTTT. Encoded protein: CASSFGGRRTDTQYF.

J is TRBJ2-1 and V is TRBV28, with unresolved D. CDR1 MDHEN and CDR2 SYDVKM come from the germline V gene. The V end was cut by 0 bases, the J end by 7 bases, with 4 bases between. CDR3 size: 12 residues. The CDR3 coding sequence is TGTGCCAGCAGTTTATGGCGGAATGAGCAGTTCTTC. This translates into CASSLWRNEQFF.

This chain links TRBV11-1 with TRBJ2-1, with TRBD2 matching over 7 bases. CDR3 length: 17 amino acids. Germline V lookup: CDR1 SGHAT, CDR2 FQDESV (reference sequence). The V segment lost 1 base and the J segment 6 bases; nucleotides outside the gene matches: 12. The CDR3 region is CASSLEAQRETRNEQFF. CDR3 nucleotide sequence: TGTGCCAGCAGCTTAGAAGCCCAGCGGGAAACCCGCAATGAGCAGTTCTTC.

This chain joins TRBV7-9 and TRBJ2-7; 10 bases fit TRBD1. The CDR3 is 15 residues long. V lost 5 bases and J lost 3; bases outside the gene matches: 7. The germline gives CDR1 SEHNR, CDR2 FQNEAQ (reference sequence). The CDR3 DNA reads TGTGCCAGCAGCCCTTGGACAGGGGGACTCTACGAGCAGTACTTC. Translation gives CASSPWTGGLYEQYF.

The chain carries TRBV7-6 and TRBJ2-7; a possible D gene is TRBD1 (5 bases). V was trimmed by 5 bases and J by 2 bases, leaving 7 bases between them. The CDR3 has 12 amino acids. CDR1 and CDR2 from the germline V gene are SGHVS and FNYEAQ. CDR3 in amino acids: CASSQGPYEQYF. The DNA for the CDR3 is TGTGCCAGCAGCCAGGGTCCCTACGAGCAGTACTTC.